What follows are 18 T cell receptor beta chains derived from one specimen sequenced in a study of CD8+CD57+ T cells in acquired aplastic anemia. CDR3 and TCR beta VDJ profiling relied on genomic DNA as the template. Via MiXCR, TCRdb re-called the reads, giving one row per CDR3 protein. The sample includes 95,000 to 120,000 distinct CDR3 sequences, around 53% of them seen just once. The sequenced sample consisted of sorted CD4+, CD8+, or CD8+CD57+ T cells (not recorded which) from PBMCs. These receptor sequences come from a human donor in good health, serving as a control.

This clonotype was seen repeatedly, ten times or more. This sequence joins TRBV20-1 and TRBJ2-3, with 8 bases aligning to TRBD1. The CDR3 covers 16 residues. Germline V gives CDR1 DFQATT, CDR2 SNEGSKA (reference sequence). After removal of 6 bases from V and 2 bases from J, the junction contained 13 bases not matched to a gene. The CDR3, as DNA: TGCAGTGCGTCGACAGGGGACCAACCAGTCACAGATACGCAGTATTTT. Protein product: CSASTGDQPVTDTQYF.

J is TRBJ1-5 and V is TRBV19; possibly TRBD1 for D (6 bases). The CDR3 is 13 amino acids. Trimming took off 7 bases at V and 6 bases at J, with 13 bases between the two ends. Germline assignment: CDR1 LNHDA and CDR2 SQIVND (reference sequence). CDR3 sequence: CASTSGVGQPQHF. The CDR3 DNA sequence: TGTGCCAGTACGTCAGGGGTAGGTCAGCCCCAGCATTTT.

This clonotype was picked up one time. This CDR3 is CASSAPYGYTF. The CDR3 DNA reads as TGTGCCAGCAGCGCTCCTTATGGCTACACCTTC. The chain employs TRBV9 and TRBJ1-2; D unresolved. CDR1 and CDR2 from the germline V gene are SGDLS and YYNGEE. The CDR3 extends over 11 amino acids. The V end was cut by 3 bases, the J end by 5 bases, with 5 bases between.

This clonotype was detected ten times or more. The chain links TRBV7-9 to TRBJ2-7, with D possibly matching TRBD2 (6 bases). Germline CDR1 SEHNR, CDR2 FQNEAQ (reference sequence). Trimming pared 3 bases from V and 6 bases from J, leaving 15 bases between. The CDR3 extends over 14 amino acids. In DNA form, the CDR3 reads TGTGCCAGCAGCTTGGTTACTAGCCCACTCGAGCAGTACTTC. Its translation: CASSLVTSPLEQYF.

This clonotype has at least ten counts. V and J are TRBV12-3 or TRBV12-4 and TRBJ2-5; no reliable D call. The CDR3 extends over 12 amino acids. Trimming took off 5 bases at V and 5 bases at J, with 9 bases between the two ends. The CDR3 coding sequence is TGTGCCAGCAGTGCGCCCCTTGAGACCCAGTACTTC. It is translated as CASSAPLETQYF.

The V call is TRBV24-1, the J call TRBJ2-7, with D uncertain. Trimming took off 3 bases at V and 3 bases at J, with 11 bases between the two ends. The CDR3 runs 14 residues. Germline CDR1 and CDR2: KGHDR and SFDVKD. CDR3 nucleotide sequence: TGTGCCACCAGTGATCTAGACAACTACTACGAGCAGTACTTC. It yields the protein CATSDLDNYYEQYF.

This clonotype was seen a few times. V usage is TRBV3-1 and J usage is TRBJ1-1, with D unresolved. CDR3 length equals 14 residues. Between the trimmed V and J ends, which lost 0 bases and 10 bases, there was a span of 15 bases. CDR1 is LGHDT, CDR2 YNNKEL, per germline (reference sequence). The CDR3 DNA follows: TGTGCCAGCAGCCAAGAAGCGCGTCCAGTTCGAGCTTTCTTT. Its translation: CASSQEARPVRAFF. The entire variable domain, with the rest obtained from reference TRBV3-1 and TRBJ1-1, is as follows: DTAVSQTPKYLVTQMGNDKSIKCEQNLGHDTMYWYKQDSKKFLKIMFSYNNKELIINETVPNRFSPKSPDKAHLNLHINSLELGDSAVYFCASSQEARPVRAFFGQGTRLTVV.

The chain combines TRBV5-1 with TRBJ2-2; perhaps D is TRBD1 or TRBD2 (5 bases each). The CDR3 runs to 16 residues. CDR1 and CDR2 (germline): SGHRS, YFSETQ. Trimming removed 7 bases at V and 0 bases at J, with 16 bases between. The CDR3 nucleotides are TGCGCCAGCCGCCTGCTCTGGGACGCGAACACCGGGGAGCTGTTTTTT. Its translation is CASRLLWDANTGELFF.

This clonotype was observed a handful of times. The rearrangement links TRBV2 to TRBJ1-5, with no clear D. Trimming left V 7 bases short and J 4 bases short, with 8 bases between. The CDR3 contains 12 residues. The germline V gene encodes CDR1 SNHLY and CDR2 FYNNEI. The CDR3 is CASKQFNQPQHF. CDR3 sequence (DNA): TGTGCCAGCAAGCAGTTTAATCAGCCCCAGCATTTT.

V gene TRBV7-6 combines with J gene TRBJ2-7; D is unclear. This CDR3 has 14 residues. V lost 6 bases, J lost 1 base, and 13 bases lay in between. Germline values: CDR1 SGHVS, CDR2 FNYEAQ. The CDR3 sequence is CASSSRMDSYEQYF. The CDR3 region has the DNA TGTGCCAGCAGTTCACGGATGGATTCCTACGAGCAGTACTTC.

In this sample, this clonotype turned up a few times. The chain couples TRBV7-2 to TRBJ1-2, with D maybe TRBD1 (6 bases). The CDR3 is 14 amino acids. The V end was cut by 5 bases, the J end by 2 bases, with 12 bases between. Germline CDR1 reads SGHTA; CDR2 reads FQGNSA. CDR3 region: CASSRQGGNYGYTF. In DNA, the CDR3 is TGTGCCAGCAGCCGCCAAGGGGGGAACTATGGCTACACCTTC.

The V and J genes are TRBV15 and TRBJ2-1, with 9 bases lining up with TRBD1. The V gene's germline CDR1 is LNHNV and CDR2 YYDKDF (reference sequence). The V and J ends lost 4 bases and 2 bases, in that order; junction bases with no gene match: 6. The CDR3 has 16 residues. CDR3 protein: CATSTKRDRAYNEQFF. CDR3 in DNA: TGTGCCACCAGCACCAAACGGGACAGGGCCTACAATGAGCAGTTCTTC.

This clonotype occurred many times. The rearrangement links TRBV7-8 to TRBJ2-2; D possibly corresponds to TRBD2 (8 bases). Looked up from germline, CDR1 is SGHVS and CDR2 is FQNEAQ. CDR3 length: 13 residues. The CDR3 loop reads CASGDSNTGELFF. The CDR3, as DNA: TGTGCTAGCGGGGACAGCAACACCGGGGAGCTGTTTTTT.

This clonotype was found many times. The rearrangement links TRBV6-5 to TRBJ2-2; D is uncertain. The CDR3 has 13 residues. The germline V gene encodes CDR1 MNHEY and CDR2 SVGAGI. Trimming shortened V by 5 bases and J by 3 bases, and 7 bases separated the two germline ends. CDR3 protein: CASSDGDTGELFF. The CDR3 DNA is TGTGCCAGCAGTGATGGAGACACCGGGGAGCTGTTTTTT.

A few counts support this clonotype. This chain uses TRBV9 with TRBJ1-2; possibly TRBD1 for D (6 bases). The germline V gene has CDR1 SGDLS and CDR2 YYNGEE. The CDR3 runs to 12 residues. V dropped 8 bases and J dropped 2 bases, with 10 bases sitting between them. CDR3 nucleotide sequence: TGTGCCAGACCGGACAGCAACTATGGCTACACCTTC. Translation: CARPDSNYGYTF. The full variable domain, its missing parts supplied by reference TRBV9 and TRBJ1-2, is DSGVTQTPKHLITATGQRVTLRCSPRSGDLSVYWYQQSLDQGLQFLIQYYNGEERAKGNILERFSAQQFPDLHSELNLSSLELGDSALYFCARPDSNYGYTFGSGTRLTVV.

The rearrangement links TRBV11-3 to TRBJ1-6; maybe TRBD1 (5 bases). CDR1 and CDR2 from the germline V gene are SGHNT and YENEEA. There are 15 residues in the CDR3. V gave up 2 bases and J gave up 4 bases, with 9 bases separating them. The chain's CDR3 is CASSLLRVYNSPLHF. CDR3 nucleotides: TGTGCCAGCAGCTTACTCAGGGTGTATAATTCACCCCTCCACTTT.

This clonotype showed up just a few times. The chain links TRBV6-1 to TRBJ2-7; 9 nucleotides line up with TRBD1. Germline lookup yields CDR1 MNHNS and CDR2 SASEGT. V was clipped by 6 bases and J by 7 bases; unmatched bases: 7. This CDR3 contains 13 residues. The CDR3 sequence: CASSQDRGHEQYF. CDR3 nucleotides: TGTGCCAGCAGCCAGGACAGGGGTCATGAGCAGTACTTC.

V gene TRBV25-1 combines with J gene TRBJ1-2; no reliable D call. Germline V gene lookup returns CDR1 MGHDK and CDR2 SYGVNS. V lost 2 bases, J lost 8 bases, and 12 bases lay in between. CDR3 length: 13 residues. The CDR3 here is CASSEGSPSGYTF. Written as DNA, the CDR3 is TGTGCCAGCAGTGAAGGGAGCCCCTCGGGCTACACCTTC.